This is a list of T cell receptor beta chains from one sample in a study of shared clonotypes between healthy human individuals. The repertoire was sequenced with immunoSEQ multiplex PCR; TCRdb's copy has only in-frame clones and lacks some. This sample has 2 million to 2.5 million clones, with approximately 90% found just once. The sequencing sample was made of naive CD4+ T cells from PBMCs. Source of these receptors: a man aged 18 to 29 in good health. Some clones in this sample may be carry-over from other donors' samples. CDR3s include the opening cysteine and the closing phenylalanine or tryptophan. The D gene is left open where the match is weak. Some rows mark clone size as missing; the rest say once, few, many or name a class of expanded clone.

DNA: TGTGCCATCCGGCTAGCGGGGACCTCTGGGGCCAACGTCCTGACTTTC
CDR3: CAIRLAGTSGANVLTF
J: TRBJ2-6
size: once
V: TRBV10-3
D: TRBD2

DNA: TGTGCCAGCAGCCGCCTAGCTAACACCGGGGAGCTGTTTTTT
CDR3: CASSRLANTGELFF
J: TRBJ2-2
size: NA
V: TRBV7-9
D: NA

DNA: TGCGCCAGCAGCGCCCAGGTGACCTCTGGGGCCAACGTCCTGACTTTC
CDR3: CASSAQVTSGANVLTF
J: TRBJ2-6
size: NA
V: TRBV5-1
D: NA

DNA: TGTGCCAGTAGTATCCACCCCGGCGGGGAAGGAGGCGAGCAGTACTTC
CDR3: CASSIHPGGEGGEQYF
J: TRBJ2-7
size: NA
V: TRBV19
D: NA

DNA: TGCGCCAGCAGCTTACAGGTCCGACAAGAGACCCAGTACTTC
CDR3: CASSLQVRQETQYF
J: TRBJ2-5
size: NA
V: TRBV5-1
D: NA

DNA: TGTGCCATCCGGGAGAGTAGAGGCTCCTACGAGCAGTACTTC
CDR3: CAIRESRGSYEQYF
J: TRBJ2-7
size: NA
V: TRBV10-3
D: NA

DNA: TGCGCCAGCAGCTGGGTGCTGGGACTTGGGTCGGCAGATACGCAGTATTTT
CDR3: CASSWVLGLGSADTQYF
J: TRBJ2-3
size: once
V: TRBV5-1
D: NA

DNA: TGCGCCAGCAGCCACCCTAATGGGGGGTATGGCTACACCTTC
CDR3: CASSHPNGGYGYTF
J: TRBJ1-2
size: NA
V: TRBV4-1
D: NA

DNA: TGTGCCAGTACTCCCTTAGGGGGGTGGCCTGGAAACACCATATATTTT
CDR3: CASTPLGGWPGNTIYF
J: TRBJ1-3
size: NA
V: TRBV19
D: NA

DNA: TGCGCCAGCAGCCCCTTAGCCGAACCCCTAGCTACCGGGGAGCTGTTTTTT
CDR3: CASSPLAEPLATGELFF
J: TRBJ2-2
size: NA
V: TRBV5-1
D: NA

DNA: TGTGCCAGCAGTTTACGGGGACAGAGATACACTGAAGCTTTCTTT
CDR3: CASSLRGQRYTEAFF
J: TRBJ1-1
size: NA
V: TRBV28
D: TRBD1

DNA: TGTGCCAGCAGCTTTCTGACAGCTATGAACACTGAAGCTTTCTTT
CDR3: CASSFLTAMNTEAFF
J: TRBJ1-1
size: NA
V: TRBV5-5
D: NA

DNA: TGCGCCAGCAGCTCGCAGGGGGCTACTAATGAAAAACTGTTTTTT
CDR3: CASSSQGATNEKLFF
J: TRBJ1-4
size: NA
V: TRBV5-1
D: TRBD1

DNA: TGTGCCACGTCCCGGGCGGAAAACTATGGCTACACCTTC
CDR3: CATSRAENYGYTF
J: TRBJ1-2
size: once
V: TRBV19
D: NA

DNA: TGTGCCAGCAGCTTAGGACAGCCGTGGGTCGAGCAGTACTTC
CDR3: CASSLGQPWVEQYF
J: TRBJ2-7
size: NA
V: TRBV7-9
D: NA

DNA: TGTGCCAGTTCCCCGGGGGGGAGTTTGACTGAAGCTTTCTTT
CDR3: CASSPGGSLTEAFF
J: TRBJ1-1
size: NA
V: TRBV6-4
D: NA

DNA: TGTGCCAGCACAGGGATGAACACTGAAGCTTTCTTT
CDR3: CASTGMNTEAFF
J: TRBJ1-1
size: NA
V: TRBV2
D: NA

DNA: TGTGCCAGCAGCGAAATACAGGGGTATGGCTACACCTTC
CDR3: CASSEIQGYGYTF
J: TRBJ1-2
size: NA
V: TRBV7-9
D: TRBD1

DNA: TGTGCCAGCAACCAGGGTCAGGGGACTGAAGCTTTCTTT
CDR3: CASNQGQGTEAFF
J: TRBJ1-1
size: NA
V: TRBV2
D: NA

DNA: TGCGCCAGCAGCTCAGGGGGCGTGATCACTGAAGCTTTCTTT
CDR3: CASSSGGVITEAFF
J: TRBJ1-1
size: NA
V: TRBV5-1
D: TRBD1

DNA: TGCGCCAGCAGCTTGGAGGCGGGGGGGACCCAGTACTTC
CDR3: CASSLEAGGTQYF
J: TRBJ2-5
size: NA
V: TRBV5-1
D: TRBD2

DNA: TGTGCCAGCAGTGGACAGGTAGCCTACAATGAGCAGTTCTTC
CDR3: CASSGQVAYNEQFF
J: TRBJ2-1
size: NA
V: TRBV2
D: NA

DNA: TGTGCCAGCAGCCAATCGGTCAGGCTTTATGGCTACACCTTC
CDR3: CASSQSVRLYGYTF
J: TRBJ1-2
size: NA
V: TRBV16
D: NA

DNA: TGTGCCACCAGCAGAGATCCAAACCCGGGACAGGGGCAGTATTTT
CDR3: CATSRDPNPGQGQYF
J: TRBJ2-3
size: NA
V: TRBV15
D: TRBD1

DNA: TGCGCCAGCAGCCGAGAGGGTAGCGGGAGTAGGGAGACCCAGTACTTC
CDR3: CASSREGSGSRETQYF
J: TRBJ2-5
size: once
V: TRBV4-1
D: TRBD2

DNA: TGTGCCAGCAGCCCTAGCGGGACAGGCCACAACTATGGCTACACCTTC
CDR3: CASSPSGTGHNYGYTF
J: TRBJ1-2
size: NA
V: TRBV11-2
D: TRBD1

DNA: TGTGCCAGTAGTACCGGACAGGGGCGACAAGAGACCCAGTACTTC
CDR3: CASSTGQGRQETQYF
J: TRBJ2-5
size: NA
V: TRBV19
D: TRBD1

DNA: TGCAGTACCCCCCCACGGGCAGGCTACACCTTC
CDR3: CSTPPRAGYTF
J: TRBJ1-2
size: NA
V: TRBV20-1
D: NA

DNA: TGCGCCAGCAGCCAAGATCAGACAGGGGTCTATCAGCCCCAGCATTTT
CDR3: CASSQDQTGVYQPQHF
J: TRBJ1-5
size: NA
V: TRBV4-1
D: TRBD1

DNA: TGTGCCAGCAGGAGACAGGACAACTATGGCTACACCTTC
CDR3: CASRRQDNYGYTF
J: TRBJ1-2
size: NA
V: TRBV6-6
D: NA

DNA: TGCGCCAGCAGCCTAGCGGGAGGGGGGCAAGAGACCCAGTACTTC
CDR3: CASSLAGGGQETQYF
J: TRBJ2-5
size: NA
V: TRBV5-1
D: TRBD2

DNA: TGCGCCAGCCTCCGGGACACAGGTCCGAACACTGAAGCTTTCTTT
CDR3: CASLRDTGPNTEAFF
J: TRBJ1-1
size: NA
V: TRBV5-1
D: NA

DNA: TGTGCCAGCAGCAGACCTTTCTTCGGCTCTGGCTACACCTTC
CDR3: CASSRPFFGSGYTF
J: TRBJ1-2
size: NA
V: TRBV28
D: NA

DNA: TGTGCCAGCAGTTTCCGGGGGGCTAGCAATCAGCCCCAGCATTTT
CDR3: CASSFRGASNQPQHF
J: TRBJ1-5
size: NA
V: TRBV27
D: NA

DNA: TGCAGCGTTTCGTCGTCAGCCACGAATGAGCAGTTCTTC
CDR3: CSVSSSATNEQFF
J: TRBJ2-1
size: NA
V: TRBV29-1
D: NA

DNA: TGTGCCTGGAGTGTGTCCCCGAACACTGAAGCTTTCTTT
CDR3: CAWSVSPNTEAFF
J: TRBJ1-1
size: NA
V: TRBV30
D: NA

DNA: TGTGCCAGCTCACCCAGGGTAATGTCGACTAATGAAAAACTGTTTTTT
CDR3: CASSPRVMSTNEKLFF
J: TRBJ1-4
size: NA
V: TRBV18
D: NA

DNA: TGTGCCAGCAGTGAAGTCAGGCAGGACCTCGCCTTC
CDR3: CASSEVRQDLAF
J: TRBJ1-2
size: NA
V: TRBV6-1
D: NA

DNA: TGTGCCAGCAGCTCACCAGGGAATGTTATCGACGAGCAGTACTTC
CDR3: CASSSPGNVIDEQYF
J: TRBJ2-7
size: NA
V: TRBV5-5
D: NA

DNA: TGTGCCTGGAGTGGACAGGGGGCAACAGATACGCAGTATTTT
CDR3: CAWSGQGATDTQYF
J: TRBJ2-3
size: NA
V: TRBV30
D: TRBD1

DNA: TGTGCCAGCAGTGGCCAGTTCAATTACGAGCAGTACTTC
CDR3: CASSGQFNYEQYF
J: TRBJ2-7
size: NA
V: TRBV6-1
D: NA

DNA: TGTGCCTGGAGGGTCAGGGGCCAAGAGACCCAGTACTTC
CDR3: CAWRVRGQETQYF
J: TRBJ2-5
size: NA
V: TRBV30
D: NA